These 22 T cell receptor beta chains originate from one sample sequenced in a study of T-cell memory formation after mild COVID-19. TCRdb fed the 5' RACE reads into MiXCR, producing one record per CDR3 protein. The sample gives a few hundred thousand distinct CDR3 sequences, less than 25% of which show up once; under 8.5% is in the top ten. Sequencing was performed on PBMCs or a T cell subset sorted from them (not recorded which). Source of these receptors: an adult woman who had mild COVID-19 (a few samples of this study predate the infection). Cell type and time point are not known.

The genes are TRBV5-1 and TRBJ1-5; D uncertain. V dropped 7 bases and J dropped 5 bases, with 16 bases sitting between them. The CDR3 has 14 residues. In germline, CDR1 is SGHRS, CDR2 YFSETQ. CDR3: CASWWDKVDQPQHF. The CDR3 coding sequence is TGCGCCAGCTGGTGGGATAAGGTCGATCAGCCCCAGCATTTT.

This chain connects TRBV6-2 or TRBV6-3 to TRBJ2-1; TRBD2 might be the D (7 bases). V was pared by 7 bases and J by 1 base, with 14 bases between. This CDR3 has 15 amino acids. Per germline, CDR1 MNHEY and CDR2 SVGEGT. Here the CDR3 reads CASIGGRGSYNEQFF. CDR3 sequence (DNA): TGTGCCAGCATAGGAGGGAGGGGGTCCTACAATGAGCAGTTCTTC.

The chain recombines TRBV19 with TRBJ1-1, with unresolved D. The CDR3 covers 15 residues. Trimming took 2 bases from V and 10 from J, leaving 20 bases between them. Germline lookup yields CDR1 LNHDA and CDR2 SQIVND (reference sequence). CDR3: CASSIRVRDRVGAFF. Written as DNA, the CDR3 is TGTGCCAGTAGTATACGGGTGCGGGATCGGGTCGGAGCTTTCTTT.

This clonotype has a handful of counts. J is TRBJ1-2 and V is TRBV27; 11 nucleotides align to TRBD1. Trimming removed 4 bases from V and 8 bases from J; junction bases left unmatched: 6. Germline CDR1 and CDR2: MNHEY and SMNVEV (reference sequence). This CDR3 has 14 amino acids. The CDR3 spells CASSSWTGGKGYTF. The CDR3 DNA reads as TGTGCCAGCAGTTCCTGGACAGGGGGCAAAGGCTACACCTTC.

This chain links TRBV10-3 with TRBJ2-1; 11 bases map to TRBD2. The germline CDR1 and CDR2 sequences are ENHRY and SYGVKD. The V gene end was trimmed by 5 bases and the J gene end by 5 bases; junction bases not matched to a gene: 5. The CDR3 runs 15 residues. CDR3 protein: CAISKGLAENNEQFF. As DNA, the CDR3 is TGTGCCATCAGTAAGGGACTAGCGGAGAACAATGAGCAGTTCTTC.

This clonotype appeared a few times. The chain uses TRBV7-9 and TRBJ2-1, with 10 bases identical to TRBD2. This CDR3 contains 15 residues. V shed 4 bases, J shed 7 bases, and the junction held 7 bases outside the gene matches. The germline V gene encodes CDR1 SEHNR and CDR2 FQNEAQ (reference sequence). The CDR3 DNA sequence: TGTGCCAGCAGCTCAGCGGGGGGGCTAGGGAATGAGCAGTTCTTC. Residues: CASSSAGGLGNEQFF. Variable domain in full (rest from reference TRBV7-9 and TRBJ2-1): DTGVSQNPRHKITKRGQNVTFRCDPISEHNRLYWYRQTLGQGPEFLTYFQNEAQLEKSRLLSDRFSAERPKGSFSTLEIQRTEQGDSAMYLCASSSAGGLGNEQFFGPGTRLTVL.

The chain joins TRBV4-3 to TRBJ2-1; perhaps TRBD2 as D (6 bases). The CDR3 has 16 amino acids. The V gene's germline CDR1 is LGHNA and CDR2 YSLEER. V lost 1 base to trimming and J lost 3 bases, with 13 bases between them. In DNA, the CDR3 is TGCGCCAGCAGCCAAGGGGTCGGGACTTACTACAATGAGCAGTTCTTC. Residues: CASSQGVGTYYNEQFF.

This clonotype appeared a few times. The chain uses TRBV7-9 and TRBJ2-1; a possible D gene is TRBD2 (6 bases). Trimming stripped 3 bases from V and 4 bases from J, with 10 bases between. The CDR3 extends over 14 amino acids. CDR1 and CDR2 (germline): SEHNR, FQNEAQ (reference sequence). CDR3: CASSFRGEYNEQFF. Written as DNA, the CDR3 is TGTGCCAGCAGCTTTCGCGGGGAGTACAATGAGCAGTTCTTC. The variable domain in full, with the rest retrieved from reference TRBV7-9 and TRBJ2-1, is DTGVSQNPRHKITKRGQNVTFRCDPISEHNRLYWYRQTLGQGPEFLTYFQNEAQLEKSRLLSDRFSAERPKGSFSTLEIQRTEQGDSAMYLCASSFRGEYNEQFFGPGTRLTVL.

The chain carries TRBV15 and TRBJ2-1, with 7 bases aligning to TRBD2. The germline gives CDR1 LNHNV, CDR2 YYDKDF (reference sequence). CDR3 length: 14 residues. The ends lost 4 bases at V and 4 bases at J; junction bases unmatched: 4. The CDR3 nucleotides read TGTGCCACCAGCACGGCTAGCGGTTACAATGAGCAGTTCTTC. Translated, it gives CATSTASGYNEQFF. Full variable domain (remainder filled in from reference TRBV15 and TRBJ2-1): DAMVIQNPRYQVTQFGKPVTLSCSQTLNHNVMYWYQQKSSQAPKLLFHYYDKDFNNEADTPDNFQSRRPNTSFCFLDIRSPGLGDTAMYLCATSTASGYNEQFFGPGTRLTVL.

The CDR3 DNA reads TGTGCCAGCAGTTTCCCCTGGGAAGAGACCCAGTACTTC. This translates into CASSFPWEETQYF. The chain is built from TRBV28 and TRBJ2-5; no firm D call. CDR3 length equals 13 residues. Germline V gene data show CDR1 as MDHEN and CDR2 as SYDVKM. V gave up 3 bases and J gave up 3 bases, with 8 bases separating them.

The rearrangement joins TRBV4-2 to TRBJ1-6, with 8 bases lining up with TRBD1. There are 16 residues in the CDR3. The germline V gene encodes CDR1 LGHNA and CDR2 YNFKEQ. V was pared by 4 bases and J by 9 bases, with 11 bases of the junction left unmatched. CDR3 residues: CASSPMDRERGSPLHF. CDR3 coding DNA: TGTGCCAGCAGCCCTATGGACAGGGAAAGAGGTTCACCCCTCCACTTT.

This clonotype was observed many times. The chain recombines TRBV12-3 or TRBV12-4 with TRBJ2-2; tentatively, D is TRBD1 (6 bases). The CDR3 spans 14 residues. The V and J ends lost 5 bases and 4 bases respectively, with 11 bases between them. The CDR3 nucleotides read TGTGCCAGCAGTCCAGGGGTGAGCACCGGGGAGCTGTTTTTT. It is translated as CASSPGVSTGELFF.

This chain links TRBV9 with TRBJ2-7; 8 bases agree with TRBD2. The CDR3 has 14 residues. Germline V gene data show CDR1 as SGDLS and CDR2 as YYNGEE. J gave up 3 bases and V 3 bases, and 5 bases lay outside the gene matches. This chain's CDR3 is CASSAGRANYEQYF. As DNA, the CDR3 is TGTGCCAGCAGCGCCGGGAGGGCTAACTACGAGCAGTACTTC.

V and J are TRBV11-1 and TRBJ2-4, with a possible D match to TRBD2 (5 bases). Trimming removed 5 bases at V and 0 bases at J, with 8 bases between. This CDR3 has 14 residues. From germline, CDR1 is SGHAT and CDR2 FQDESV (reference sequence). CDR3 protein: CASSTGVAKNIQYF. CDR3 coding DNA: TGTGCCAGCAGCACCGGGGTAGCCAAAAACATTCAGTACTTC.

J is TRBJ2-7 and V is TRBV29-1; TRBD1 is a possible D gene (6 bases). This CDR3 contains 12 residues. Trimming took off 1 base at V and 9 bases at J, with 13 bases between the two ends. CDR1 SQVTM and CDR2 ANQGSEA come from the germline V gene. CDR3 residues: CSVEGGPQGQYF. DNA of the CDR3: TGCAGCGTTGAAGGGGGCCCACAGGGGCAGTACTTC.

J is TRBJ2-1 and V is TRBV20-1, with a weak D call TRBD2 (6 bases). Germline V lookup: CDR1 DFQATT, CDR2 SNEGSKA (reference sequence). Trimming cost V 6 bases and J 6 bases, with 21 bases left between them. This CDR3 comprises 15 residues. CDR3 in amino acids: CSALRGGSGLNEQFF. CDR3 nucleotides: TGCAGTGCCTTGCGGGGTGGGAGTGGTCTCAATGAGCAGTTCTTC.

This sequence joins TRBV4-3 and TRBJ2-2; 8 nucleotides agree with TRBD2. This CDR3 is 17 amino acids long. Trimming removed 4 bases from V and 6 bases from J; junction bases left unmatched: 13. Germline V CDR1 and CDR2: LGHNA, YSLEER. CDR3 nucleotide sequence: TGCGCCAGCAGCCCCGACGCGGTAGCGGGATTCCCCGGGGAGCTGTTTTTT. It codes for CASSPDAVAGFPGELFF.

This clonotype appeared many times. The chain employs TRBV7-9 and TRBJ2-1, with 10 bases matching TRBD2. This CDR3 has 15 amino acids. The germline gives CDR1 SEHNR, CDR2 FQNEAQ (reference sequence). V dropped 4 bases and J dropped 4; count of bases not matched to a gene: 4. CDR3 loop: CASSSRTSGYNEQFF. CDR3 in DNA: TGTGCCAGCAGCTCCCGGACTAGCGGATACAATGAGCAGTTCTTC.

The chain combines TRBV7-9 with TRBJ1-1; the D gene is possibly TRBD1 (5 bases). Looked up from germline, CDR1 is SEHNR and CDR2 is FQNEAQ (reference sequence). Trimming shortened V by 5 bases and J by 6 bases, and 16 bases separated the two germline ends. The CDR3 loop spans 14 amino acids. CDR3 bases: TGTGCCAGCAGCCGCCCCAGGGTAATTCCTGAAGCTTTCTTT. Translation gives CASSRPRVIPEAFF.

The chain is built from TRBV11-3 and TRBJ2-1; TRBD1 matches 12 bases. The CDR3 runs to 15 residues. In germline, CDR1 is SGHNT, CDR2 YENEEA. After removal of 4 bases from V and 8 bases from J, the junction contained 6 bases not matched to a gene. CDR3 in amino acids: CASSYRDRGRYEQFF. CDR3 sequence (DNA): TGTGCCAGCAGCTATCGGGACAGGGGGCGATATGAGCAGTTCTTC.

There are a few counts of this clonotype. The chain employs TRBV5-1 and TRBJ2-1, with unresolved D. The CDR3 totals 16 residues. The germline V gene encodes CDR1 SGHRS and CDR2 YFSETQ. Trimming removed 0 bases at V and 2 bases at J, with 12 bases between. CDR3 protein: CASSLAGLTTYNEQFF. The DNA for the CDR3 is TGCGCCAGCAGCTTGGCCGGCCTAACTACCTACAATGAGCAGTTCTTC.

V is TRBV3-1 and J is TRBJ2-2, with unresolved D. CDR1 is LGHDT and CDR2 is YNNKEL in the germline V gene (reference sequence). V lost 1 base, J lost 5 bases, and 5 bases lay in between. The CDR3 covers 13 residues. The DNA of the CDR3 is TGTGCCAGCAGCCAAGTCCGTACCGGGGAGCTGTTTTTT. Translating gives CASSQVRTGELFF.